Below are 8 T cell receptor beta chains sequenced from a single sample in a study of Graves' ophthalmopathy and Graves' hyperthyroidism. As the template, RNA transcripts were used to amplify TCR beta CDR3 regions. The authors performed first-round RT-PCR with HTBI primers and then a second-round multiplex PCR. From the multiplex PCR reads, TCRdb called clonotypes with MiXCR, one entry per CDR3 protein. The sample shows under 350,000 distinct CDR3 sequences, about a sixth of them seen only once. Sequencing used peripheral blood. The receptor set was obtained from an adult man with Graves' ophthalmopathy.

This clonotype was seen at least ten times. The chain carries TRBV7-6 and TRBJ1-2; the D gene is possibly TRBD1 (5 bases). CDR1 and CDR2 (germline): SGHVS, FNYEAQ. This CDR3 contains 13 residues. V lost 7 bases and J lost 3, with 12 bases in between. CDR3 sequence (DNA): TGTGCCAGCACCCCAGGGACGGACTATGGCTACACCTTC. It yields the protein CASTPGTDYGYTF.

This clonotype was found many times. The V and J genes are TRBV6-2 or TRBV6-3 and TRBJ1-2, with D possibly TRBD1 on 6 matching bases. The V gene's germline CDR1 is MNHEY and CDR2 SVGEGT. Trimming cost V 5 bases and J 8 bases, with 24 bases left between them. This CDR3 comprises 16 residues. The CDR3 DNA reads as TGTGCCAGCAGTCGACCGGGACACTCCCGCTACGGGGGCTACACCTTC. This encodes CASSRPGHSRYGGYTF.

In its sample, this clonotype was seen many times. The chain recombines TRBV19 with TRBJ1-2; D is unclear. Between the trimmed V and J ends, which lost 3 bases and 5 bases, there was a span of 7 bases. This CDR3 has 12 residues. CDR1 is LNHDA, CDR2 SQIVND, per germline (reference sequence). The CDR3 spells CASSMGWYGYTF. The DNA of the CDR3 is TGTGCCAGTAGTATGGGGTGGTATGGCTACACCTTC.

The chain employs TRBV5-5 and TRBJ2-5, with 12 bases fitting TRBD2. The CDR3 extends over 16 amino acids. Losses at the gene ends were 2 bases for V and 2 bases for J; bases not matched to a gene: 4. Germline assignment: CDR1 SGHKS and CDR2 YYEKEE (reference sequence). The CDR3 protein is CASSLTSGGPQETQYF. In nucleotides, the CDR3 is TGTGCCAGCAGCTTAACTAGCGGGGGGCCACAAGAGACCCAGTACTTC.

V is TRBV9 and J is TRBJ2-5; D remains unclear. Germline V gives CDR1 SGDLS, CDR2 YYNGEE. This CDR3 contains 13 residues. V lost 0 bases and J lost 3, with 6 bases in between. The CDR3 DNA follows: TGTGCCAGCAGCGTAGTCGGAAAAGAGACCCAGTACTTC. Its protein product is CASSVVGKETQYF.

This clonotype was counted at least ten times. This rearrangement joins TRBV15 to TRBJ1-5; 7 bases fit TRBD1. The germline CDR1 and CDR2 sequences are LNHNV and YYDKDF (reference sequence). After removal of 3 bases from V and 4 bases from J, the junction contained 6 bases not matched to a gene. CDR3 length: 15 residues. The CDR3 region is CATSSGAGGNQPQHF. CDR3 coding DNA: TGTGCCACCAGCAGCGGGGCAGGGGGTAATCAGCCCCAGCATTTT.

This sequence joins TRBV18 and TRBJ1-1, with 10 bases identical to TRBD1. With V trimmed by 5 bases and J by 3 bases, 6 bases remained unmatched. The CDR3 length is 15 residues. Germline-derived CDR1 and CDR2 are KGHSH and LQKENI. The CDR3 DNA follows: TGTGCCAGCTCAATTCAGACAGGGGGCTACACTGAAGCTTTCTTT. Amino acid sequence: CASSIQTGGYTEAFF.

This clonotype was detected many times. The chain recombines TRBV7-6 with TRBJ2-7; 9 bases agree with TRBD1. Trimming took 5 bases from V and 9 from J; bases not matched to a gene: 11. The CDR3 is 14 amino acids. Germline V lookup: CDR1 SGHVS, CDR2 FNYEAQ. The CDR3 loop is CASSNRDRVSRQYF. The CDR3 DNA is TGTGCCAGCAGCAACCGGGACAGGGTGTCTCGGCAGTACTTC.